Below are 9 T cell receptor beta chains sequenced from a single sample in a study of blood T cell repertoires in COVID-19. Only in-frame clones appear in the TCRdb table, and some are missing; sequencing was by immunoSEQ multiplex PCR. This table has around 80,000 clones, approximately 80% appearing once. Material for sequencing was peripheral blood. Every receptor here comes from a woman aged 80 or over with acute or convalescent COVID-19.

The chain uses TRBV5-4 and TRBJ1-1; a possible D gene is TRBD1 (5 bases). The CDR3 extends over 15 amino acids. Trimming stripped 1 base from V and 5 bases from J, with 15 bases between. The germline gives CDR1 SGHNT, CDR2 YYREEE (reference sequence). CDR3 sequence (DNA): TGTGCCAGCAGCTTGACGCCCGCTGCAGGGACTGAAGCTTTCTTT. The encoded protein is CASSLTPAAGTEAFF.

The rearrangement joins TRBV3-1 (or the pseudogene TRBV3-2) to TRBJ1-3, with 8 bases identical to TRBD1. V lost 1 base, J lost 5 bases, and 7 bases stayed unmatched. Germline values: CDR1 LGHDT, CDR2 YNNKEL (reference sequence). CDR3 size: 16 residues. DNA for the CDR3: TGTGCCAGCAGCCAAGTACAGGGGGTTATTCGAAACACCATATATTTT. As protein: CASSQVQGVIRNTIYF.

This chain connects TRBV10-3 to TRBJ2-3; D is undetermined. The V end was cut by 9 bases, the J end by 0 bases, with 13 bases between. The germline gives CDR1 ENHRY, CDR2 SYGVKD. The CDR3 spans 14 residues. The CDR3 is CAMRNRVSTDTQYF. The CDR3 DNA reads as TGTGCCATGCGGAATCGGGTGAGCACAGATACGCAGTATTTT.

The rearrangement links TRBV28 to TRBJ1-6, with D possibly matching TRBD1 (5 bases). Germline CDR1 is MDHEN and CDR2 is SYDVKM. Trimming cost V 3 bases and J 9 bases, with 12 bases left between them. The CDR3 contains 14 residues. CDR3 region: CASSFPGQGSPLHF. As DNA, the CDR3 is TGTGCCAGCAGTTTCCCAGGTCAGGGTTCACCCCTCCACTTT.

V gene TRBV19 combines with J gene TRBJ1-4; TRBD1 matches 8 bases. CDR1 is LNHDA, CDR2 SQIVND, per germline (reference sequence). CDR3 size: 15 residues. V lost 5 bases, J lost 0 bases, and 2 bases stayed unmatched. Here the CDR3 DNA reads TGTGCCAGTAGTGCAGGGGGCTCAACTAATGAAAAACTGTTTTTT. The encoded protein is CASSAGGSTNEKLFF.

J is TRBJ1-5 and V is TRBV19, with a weak D call TRBD1 (6 bases). Germline V lookup: CDR1 LNHDA, CDR2 SQIVND (reference sequence). V was cut by 3 bases and J by 4 bases, with 16 bases left in between. The CDR3 length is 16 residues. In DNA form, the CDR3 reads TGTGCCAGTAGTATTGTAGCTGTCAGGGGAAATCAGCCCCAGCATTTT. Its protein is CASSIVAVRGNQPQHF.

The CDR3 bases are TGTGCCAGCAGCCAAGTAGACAGGTACACTGAAGCTTTCTTT. It encodes CASSQVDRYTEAFF. The rearrangement links TRBV16 to TRBJ1-1; maybe TRBD1 (6 bases). The V end was cut by 2 bases, the J end by 3 bases, with 10 bases between. The CDR3 is 14 amino acids. The germline CDR1 and CDR2 sequences are KGHSY and FQNENV.

The V gene is TRBV11-3, the J gene TRBJ1-6; no clear D. Trimming pared 0 bases from V and 7 bases from J, leaving 13 bases between. Germline CDR1 and CDR2: SGHNT and YENEEA. The CDR3 contains 16 residues. The chain's CDR3 is CASSLEGRLRNSPLHF. The CDR3 nucleotides are TGTGCCAGCAGCTTAGAGGGTCGACTGCGGAATTCACCCCTCCACTTT.

This clone was counted between two and nine times. The V gene is TRBV6-5, the J gene TRBJ2-5, with 12 nucleotides matching TRBD1. The length of the CDR3 is 15 residues. Germline V gives CDR1 MNHEY, CDR2 SVGAGI. After removal of 6 bases from V and 4 bases from J, the junction contained 6 bases not matched to a gene. The CDR3 spells CASRSGTGGVETQYF. In DNA form, the CDR3 reads TGTGCCAGCAGGTCAGGGACAGGGGGCGTAGAGACCCAGTACTTC.